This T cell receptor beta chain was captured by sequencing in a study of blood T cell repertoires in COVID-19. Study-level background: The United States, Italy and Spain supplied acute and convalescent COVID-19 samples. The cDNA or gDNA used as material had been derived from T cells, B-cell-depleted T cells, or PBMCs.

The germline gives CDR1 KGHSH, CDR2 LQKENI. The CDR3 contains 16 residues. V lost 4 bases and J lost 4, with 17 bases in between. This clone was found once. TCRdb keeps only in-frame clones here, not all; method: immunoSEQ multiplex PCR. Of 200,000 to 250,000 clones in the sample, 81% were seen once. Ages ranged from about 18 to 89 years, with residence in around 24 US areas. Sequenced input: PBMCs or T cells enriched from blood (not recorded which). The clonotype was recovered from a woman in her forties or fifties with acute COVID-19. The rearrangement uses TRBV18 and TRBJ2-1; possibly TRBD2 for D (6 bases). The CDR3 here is CASSLLPGARYNEQFF. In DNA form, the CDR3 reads TGTGCCAGCTCACTACTACCGGGAGCAAGATACAATGAGCAGTTCTTC.